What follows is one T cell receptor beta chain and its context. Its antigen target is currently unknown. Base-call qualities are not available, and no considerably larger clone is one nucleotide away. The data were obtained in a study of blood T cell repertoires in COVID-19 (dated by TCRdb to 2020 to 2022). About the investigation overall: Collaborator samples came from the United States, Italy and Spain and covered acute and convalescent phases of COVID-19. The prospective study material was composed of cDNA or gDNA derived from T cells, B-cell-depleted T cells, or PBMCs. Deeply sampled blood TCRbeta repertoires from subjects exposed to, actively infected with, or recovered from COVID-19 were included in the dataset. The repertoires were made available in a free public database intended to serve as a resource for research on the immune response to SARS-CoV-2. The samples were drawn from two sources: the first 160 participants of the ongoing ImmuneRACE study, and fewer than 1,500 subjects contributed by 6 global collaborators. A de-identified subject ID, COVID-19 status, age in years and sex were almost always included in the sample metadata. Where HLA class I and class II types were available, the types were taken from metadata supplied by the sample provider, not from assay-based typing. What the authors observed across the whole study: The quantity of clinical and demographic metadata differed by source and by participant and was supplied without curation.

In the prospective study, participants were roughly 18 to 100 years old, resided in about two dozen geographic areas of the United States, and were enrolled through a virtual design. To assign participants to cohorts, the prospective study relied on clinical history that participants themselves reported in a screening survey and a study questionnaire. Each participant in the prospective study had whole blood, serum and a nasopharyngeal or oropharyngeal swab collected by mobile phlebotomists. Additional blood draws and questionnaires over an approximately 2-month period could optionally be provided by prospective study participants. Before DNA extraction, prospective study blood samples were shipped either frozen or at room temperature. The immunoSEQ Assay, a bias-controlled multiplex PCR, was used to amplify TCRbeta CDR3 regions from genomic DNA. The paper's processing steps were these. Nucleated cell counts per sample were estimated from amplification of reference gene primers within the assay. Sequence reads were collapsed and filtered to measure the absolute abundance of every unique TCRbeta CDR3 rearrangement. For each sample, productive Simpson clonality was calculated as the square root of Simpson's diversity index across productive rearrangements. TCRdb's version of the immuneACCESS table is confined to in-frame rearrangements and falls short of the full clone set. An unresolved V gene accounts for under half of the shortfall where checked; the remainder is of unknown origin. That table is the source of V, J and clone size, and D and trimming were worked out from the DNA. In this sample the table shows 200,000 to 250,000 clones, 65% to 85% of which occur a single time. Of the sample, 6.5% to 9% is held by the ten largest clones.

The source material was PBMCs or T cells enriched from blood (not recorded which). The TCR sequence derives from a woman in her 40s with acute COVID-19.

This receptor has the CDR3 CASHMAWSGYTF. The DNA is TGTGCCAGCCATATGGCCTGGAGTGGCTACACCTTC. The chain joins TRBV19 to TRBJ1-2; no D gene call is confident. CDR1 and CDR2, per the germline V gene (reference sequence), are LNHDA and SQIVND. V lost 9 bases and J lost 7 bases; the stretch between them is 15 bases long. The CDR3 sequence holds 12 residues, the cysteine and phenylalanine included. The read is trimmed to its CDR3 DNA, 36 bases read in frame from base 1.